The present T cell receptor (beta chain) was sequenced within a study of blood T cell repertoires in COVID-19. Study context: The samples span acute and convalescent COVID-19 from the United States, Italy and Spain. T cells, B-cell-depleted T cells, or PBMCs provided the cDNA or gDNA that served as material.

In the original workflow: Nucleated cell counts were estimated from reference gene primer amplification. Repertoires were generated with immunoSEQ multiplex PCR, while TCRdb's copy carries only in-frame clones and drops some. V, J and clone size are those of that table, while D and trimming were read from the DNA. The sample yields more than 300,000 clones, roughly 86% seen once. The CDR3 covers 14 residues. Trimming pared 6 bases from V and 0 bases from J, leaving 12 bases between. Looked up from germline, CDR1 is KGHSH and CDR2 is LQKENI. This sequence was found in a woman between 50 and 59 years old with acute or convalescent COVID-19. The rearrangement links TRBV18 to TRBJ2-7, with D unresolved. Sequences were obtained from peripheral blood. Here the CDR3 DNA reads TGTGCCAGCTCTCCTCAGGCGCTCTCCTACGAGCAGTACTTC. Its protein is CASSPQALSYEQYF.